Presented here are 20 T cell receptor beta chains from one specimen sequenced in a study of cytomegalovirus exposure and HLA in healthy donors. Amplification used 60 Vbeta primers and 13 Jbeta primers. Clones were read by immunoSEQ multiplex PCR, and TCRdb kept only the in-frame ones, dropping some. The repertoire consists of under 250,000 clones, with about 80% occurring once and the leading ten covering 1.8%. Source material: PBMCs. The receptor set was obtained from a male donor in good health and CMV-seronegative.

The rearrangement uses TRBV9 and TRBJ1-2, with D perhaps TRBD1 (6 bases). CDR3 size: 16 residues. The germline gives CDR1 SGDLS, CDR2 YYNGEE. V was clipped by 4 bases and J by 2 bases, with 18 bases between them. CDR3 coding DNA: TGTGCCAGCAGCCAGACAGGACAGAGCGCGAACTATGGCTACACCTTC. Translating gives CASSQTGQSANYGYTF.

This sequence joins TRBV7-2 and TRBJ2-7; 10 positions match TRBD1. CDR3 length equals 14 residues. The J segment lost 6 bases and the V segment lost 3 bases, leaving 5 bases of the junction unmatched. Germline loops: CDR1 SGHTA, CDR2 FQGNSA. Written as DNA, the CDR3 is TGTGCCAGCAGCTTCCGGGACAGGGGTGGCGAGCAGTACTTC. Protein: CASSFRDRGGEQYF.

The chain uses TRBV4-3 and TRBJ1-5; D might be TRBD1 (5 bases). The ends were cut back, 3 bases at V and 7 bases at J, with 10 bases in the middle. The CDR3 covers 13 residues. The germline V gene has CDR1 LGHNA and CDR2 YSLEER. For the CDR3, the DNA is TGCGCCAGCAGCCAGTGGGGGGAACAGCCCCAGCATTTT. This gives the protein CASSQWGEQPQHF.

The rearrangement joins TRBV28 to TRBJ2-2, with TRBD1 matching over 9 bases. CDR1 and CDR2 (germline): MDHEN, SYDVKM. The CDR3 length is 15 residues. The junction had 2 bases not matched to a gene; V was cut back by 4 bases and J by 2 bases. CDR3 nucleotide sequence: TGTGCCAGCAGTTCGGACAGGGGAAACACCGGGGAGCTGTTTTTT. It is translated as CASSSDRGNTGELFF.

The chain recombines TRBV27 with TRBJ2-1, with 8 bases lining up with TRBD1. V shed 9 bases and J 0 bases; nucleotides not matched to a gene: 4. The length of the CDR3 is 14 residues. Germline lookup yields CDR1 MNHEY and CDR2 SMNVEV (reference sequence). The CDR3: CASSTGGSYNEQFF. The CDR3 DNA reads TGTGCCAGTTCCACAGGGGGCTCCTACAATGAGCAGTTCTTC.

J is TRBJ1-3 and V is TRBV6-5; weak D call: TRBD1 (5 bases). The germline V gene encodes CDR1 MNHEY and CDR2 SVGAGI. V was trimmed by 0 bases and J by 0 bases, leaving 9 bases between them. The CDR3 extends over 16 amino acids. The CDR3 sequence is CASSYSTDSSGNTIYF. CDR3 coding DNA: TGTGCCAGCAGTTACTCGACAGACAGCTCTGGAAACACCATATATTTT.

This clone turned up a few times. This chain joins TRBV28 and TRBJ2-1, with 8 bases that match TRBD2. J gave up 0 bases and V 5 bases, and 6 bases lay outside the gene matches. Germline assignment: CDR1 MDHEN and CDR2 SYDVKM. The CDR3 has 16 amino acids. CDR3 coding DNA: TGTGCCAGCAGTGCCTTACTAGCGGACTCCTACAATGAGCAGTTCTTC. Its translation is CASSALLADSYNEQFF.

CDR3: CASSSRDRGQETQYF. CDR3 nucleotides: TGCGCCAGCAGCTCCCGGGACAGGGGGCAGGAGACCCAGTACTTC. The gene calls are TRBV4-3 and TRBJ2-5, with 12 positions matching TRBD1. CDR1 and CDR2 from the germline V gene are LGHNA and YSLEER. Losses at the gene ends were 5 bases for V and 5 bases for J; bases not matched to a gene: 6. This CDR3 region has 15 residues.

J is TRBJ2-1 and V is TRBV6-5; perhaps TRBD2 as D (6 bases). The CDR3 totals 13 residues. V was trimmed by 4 bases and J by 2 bases, leaving 6 bases between them. CDR1 MNHEY and CDR2 SVGAGI come from the germline V gene. For the CDR3, the DNA is TGTGCCAGCAGTTGGGGGGCCTACAATGAGCAGTTCTTC. Translated, it gives CASSWGAYNEQFF.

This clone was recorded only once. The chain carries TRBV25-1 and TRBJ1-4; maybe TRBD1 (5 bases). The CDR3 totals 17 residues. CDR1 is MGHDK and CDR2 is SYGVNS in the germline V gene. V was shortened by 2 bases and J by 5 bases, with 18 bases between the two germline ends. CDR3 DNA: TGTGCCAGCAGTGAACCCTACGCGGGACTGAGGAATGAAAAACTGTTTTTT. Translated: CASSEPYAGLRNEKLFF.

Only a few counts were recorded for this clone. The rearrangement joins TRBV7-8 to TRBJ2-1, with TRBD2 matching 9 bases. Looked up from germline, CDR1 is SGHVS and CDR2 is FQNEAQ. This CDR3 is built from 15 residues. J lost 7 bases, V lost 3 bases, and 7 bases had no gene match. The CDR3 DNA follows: TGTGCCAGCAGCTTGGGTAGCGGGAGTGGTAATGAGCAGTTCTTC. Translating it yields CASSLGSGSGNEQFF. Together with reference TRBV7-8 and TRBJ2-1, the CDR3 gives the full variable domain: GAGVSQSPRYKVAKRGQDVALRCDPISGHVSLFWYQQALGQGPEFLTYFQNEAQLDKSGLPSDRFFAERPEGSVSTLKIQRTQQEDSAVYLCASSLGSGSGNEQFFGPGTRLTVL.

The chain uses TRBV11-3 and TRBJ1-1; D unclear. The germline V gene encodes CDR1 SGHNT and CDR2 YENEEA. With 0 bases removed from V and 8 bases from J, the gap between germline ends came to 7 bases. The CDR3 is 12 amino acids. The CDR3 loop reads CASSLERAEAFF. As DNA, the CDR3 is TGTGCCAGCAGCTTAGAGAGGGCCGAAGCTTTCTTT.

This clone was counted once. The chain recombines TRBV7-7 with TRBJ2-1; 8 nucleotides agree with TRBD2. The germline V gene has CDR1 SSHAT and CDR2 FNYEAQ (reference sequence). V gave up 1 base and J gave up 4 bases; unmatched junction bases: 6. This CDR3 comprises 16 residues. For the CDR3, the DNA is TGTGCCAGCAGCTTAGGGGTCGCGGGGGGATACAATGAGCAGTTCTTC. This sequence encodes CASSLGVAGGYNEQFF.

The chain combines TRBV2 with TRBJ2-7; the D gene is possibly TRBD1 (6 bases). Trimming took off 4 bases at V and 2 bases at J, with 12 bases between the two ends. Germline assignment: CDR1 SNHLY and CDR2 FYNNEI. This CDR3 is 14 amino acids long. CDR3 coding DNA: TGTGCCAGCAGTGCGACAGGATTAACCTACGAGCAGTACTTC. It codes for CASSATGLTYEQYF.

This rearrangement joins TRBV21-1 to TRBJ1-4. TRBV21-1 represents a pseudogene. This CDR3 contains 20 residues. CDR3 DNA sequence: TGTGCCAGCATTTTAGGGGGGGCCGCTCGCGCGCCTCACTTTAATGAAAAACTGTTTTTT. It translates to CASILGGAARAPHFNEKLFF.

The rearrangement uses TRBV5-1 and TRBJ2-3; perhaps TRBD2 as D (5 bases). Germline CDR1 SGHRS, CDR2 YFSETQ. There are 12 residues in the CDR3. The ends were cut back, 4 bases at V and 6 bases at J, with 9 bases in the middle. CDR3: CASSQRADTQYF. In DNA form, the CDR3 reads TGCGCCAGCAGCCAGAGGGCGGATACGCAGTATTTT. Full variable domain (outside the CDR3, taken from reference TRBV5-1 and TRBJ2-3): KAGVTQTPRYLIKTRGQQVTLSCSPISGHRSVSWYQQTPGQGLQFLFEYFSETQRNKGNFPGRFSGRQFSNSRSEMNVSTLELGDSALYLCASSQRADTQYFGPGTRLTVL.

This chain uses TRBV10-3 with TRBJ1-1, with 7 positions matching TRBD1. The CDR3 length is 17 residues. The germline V gene encodes CDR1 ENHRY and CDR2 SYGVKD. Trimming at V came to 2 bases and at J to 1 base, leaving 10 bases not matched to a gene. CDR3 coding DNA: TGTGCCATCAGTGAGCCATCGACAGGGAGAAAGAACACTGAAGCTTTCTTT. This gives the protein CAISEPSTGRKNTEAFF.

The rearrangement links TRBV27 to TRBJ2-2, with TRBD2 as a possible D gene (5 bases). The V gene's germline CDR1 is MNHEY and CDR2 SMNVEV (reference sequence). The germline V and J ends were trimmed by 10 bases and 6 bases, with 15 bases remaining between them. The CDR3 is 13 residues long. The CDR3 protein is CATLEGSAGELFF. DNA of the CDR3: TGTGCCACACTTGAGGGTAGCGCCGGGGAGCTGTTTTTT.

This chain uses TRBV7-2 with TRBJ2-1, with D uncertain. This CDR3 is built from 13 residues. Looked up from germline, CDR1 is SGHTA and CDR2 is FQGNSA. V lost 6 bases and J lost 9, with 15 bases in between. CDR3 nucleotides: TGTGCCAGCAGACATGGAACGGGTAGTGAGCAGTTCTTC. Translation: CASRHGTGSEQFF.

This clone has a single count. This chain connects TRBV27 to TRBJ1-4; possibly TRBD1 for D (5 bases). This CDR3 spans 15 amino acids. Germline CDR1 is MNHEY and CDR2 is SMNVEV (reference sequence). V was cut by 6 bases and J by 8 bases, with 19 bases left in between. The CDR3 loop reads CASSRLAGGAEKLFF. CDR3 nucleotide sequence: TGTGCCAGCAGCCGCCTTGCCGGTGGGGCGGAAAAACTGTTTTTT.